This paragraph covers one TCR beta chain sequence. What it binds is unknown. This record belongs to a study of T cell repertoires in cytomegalovirus infection. The wider study: CMV epitopes used comprised recently identified HLA-C-restricted ones and well-studied HLA-B-restricted ones. Indications came from public TCR beta signatures; they pointed to CMV infection and to a matching HLA type.

Whole-study findings and limits: CMV-specific TCR beta clonotypes restricted by HLA-C were the ones dominating the ex vivo response. Of the TCR beta families, the public ones yielded a cumulative frequency that identified carriers of CMV plus the relevant HLA.

There are 15 residues in the CDR3. Trimming removed 4 bases from V and 4 bases from J, with 15 bases in between. Germline CDR1 is SGHVS and CDR2 is FQNEAQ. TCRdb reprocessed the reads via MiXCR and lists one record per CDR3 protein. The table has tens of thousands of distinct CDR3 sequences, 45% to 55% seen once. The sequencing here drew on CD8+ T cells from cultured PBMCs, taken from culture after CMV antigen stimulation. This sequence originates from a human donor in good health (CMV status not recorded). Some clones in this sample may be carry-over from other donors' samples. The V gene is TRBV7-8, the J gene TRBJ2-3, with D possibly being TRBD1 or TRBD2 (5 bases each). CDR3 DNA: TGTGCCAGCAGCTCCGGGGCTCCGAGCTCAGATACGCAGTATTTT. As protein: CASSSGAPSSDTQYF.